This T cell receptor (beta chain) was captured by sequencing in a study of T-cell reconstitution after alpha-beta-depleted transplantation in children. The TCRbeta library was prepared with unique molecular identifiers. Using its own MiXCR run on the PCR reads, TCRdb lists one record per CDR3 protein. The sample shows 700,000 or so distinct CDR3 sequences, approximately 14% of them seen only once. In its sample, this clonotype was seen many times. Its antigen is unidentified. Study findings and constraints: At day 60, the high TCRbeta diversity found in some patients originated from recipient T cells and thymic progenitors that had survived. A year had passed since transplant, and T-cell counts and diversity by then came mostly from newly produced T cells. It was reported that alpha-beta T cells came from several hundred expanded graft clones (about two months after transplant).

The trim removed 0 bases at V and 5 bases at J, leaving 4 bases unmatched. The CDR3 spans 14 residues. Sequenced material: PBMCs, taken before TCRalphabeta/CD19-depleted stem cell transplant. The chain combines TRBV12-3 or TRBV12-4 with TRBJ2-7, with 7 bases identical to TRBD2. The sequence derives from a girl aged 2-10 years with congenital amegakaryocytic thrombocytopenia, due to receive a stem cell transplant. CDR3 nucleotide sequence: TGTGCCAGCAGTTTAGCGAAGCGGGATGACGAGCAGTACTTC. Protein: CASSLAKRDDEQYF.